This T cell receptor (beta chain) stems from a study of CD8 T cells in ankylosing spondylitis. Findings of the study overall: Researchers report that disease-linked clones proved CD8+ and relatively rare in peripheral blood. It appeared that ankylosing spondylitis blood was characterized by a TCR beta motif of several highly homologous variants.

Germline lookup yields CDR1 SGHRS and CDR2 YFSETQ. This CDR3 is 15 amino acids long. Germline trimming cut 6 bases from V and 8 bases from J; bases unmatched to any gene: 10. This clonotype occurred many times. The antigen is undetermined. A quantitative 5'-RACE method, one with molecular barcodes, was used to make TCR beta libraries. TCRdb passed the 5' RACE reads through MiXCR, listing each CDR3 protein once. The sample records some 200,000 distinct CDR3 sequences, about 7% being singletons. The rearrangement uses TRBV5-1 and TRBJ2-2; 10 bases match TRBD1. Sample: blood, either unsorted or a sorted T cell fraction (not recorded which). This clonotype was obtained from a male donor with ankylosing spondylitis. The CDR3 region is CASKNRDRGQGELFF. The CDR3 nucleotides read TGCGCCAGCAAGAACCGGGACAGGGGTCAAGGGGAGCTGTTTTTT.